Included here is one T cell receptor (beta chain) sequence, with context. The target of this receptor is not known. The input lacks base qualities; no much larger clone sits a single base away. The CDR3 covers 15 residues, taking in both the cysteine and the phenylalanine. The CDR3 DNA has 45 bases and is translated from base 1. CDR1 is given as SGHRS and CDR2 as YFSETQ, both from the germline V gene. V loses 3 bases at its end and J loses 1 base; junction bases beyond the gene matches: 6. Donors were around 37 systemically healthy Caucasian individuals from Russia aged roughly 6 to 90 years. Approximately 9.7 milliliters of peripheral blood were drawn from each donor into EDTA-treated Vacutainer tubes. Ficoll-Paque density-gradient centrifugation was used to isolate PBMCs, with at least 6.5 million per sample. Trizol reagent was used to extract total RNA from the PBMCs, yielding at least 6 micrograms per sample. For every donor, flow cytometry on a PBMC aliquot measured the percentage of naive CD45RAhigh/CD27high T cells.

The data were taken from a study of blood T cells in healthy people across ages (dated by TCRdb to the mid-2010s). At the level of the whole study: In model experiments, roughly one uniquely barcoded TCR beta cDNA molecule per two T cells was captured by template switching. Using deep sequencing normalized with unique cDNA molecular identifiers, the study measured how TCR beta repertoire diversity changes with age. The donors were divided into four age groups: young (average approximately 17 years), middle-aged (about 40), aged (approximately 62) and long-lived (more than 75). To avoid experimental bias, donors of different ages were randomly spread across the sequencing lanes. For two donors (one aged 18 to 29 and one aged 80 or older), the study analyzed two additional independent replicas of 1 million unique cDNA reads from the same blood draw.

Points the paper makes about the study in general: Estimates of total diversity based on one million sequenced T cells were regarded as lower bounds and as underestimates. The percentage of naive T cells measured by flow cytometry correlated strongly with observed TCR beta diversity. The long-lived group showed more naive CD4+ T cells, fewer expanded clones and increased TCR diversity than the aged group, suggesting age selection. Because donor CMV infection status was unknown, age-related changes in expanded clonotypes were potentially confounded. Observed TCR beta diversity per million T cells fell roughly linearly with age, and a significant reduction was already apparent by age around 39. Because profiling used bulk unsorted PBMCs, naive and antigen-experienced compartments could not be compared conclusively.

Library method: 5' RACE. The instrument was an Illumina HiSeq 2500. A second PCR of about 6 to 11 cycles was performed with a sample-barcoded 5' primer and a J-beta primer mix. A template-switch 5' adaptor carrying 12 random nucleotides introduced a unique molecular identifier onto each TCR beta cDNA molecule. Each sample yielded at least 3 million CDR3-containing paired-end reads. All of the RNA was converted into first-strand cDNA using the Mint cDNA synthesis kit, with a TRBC-specific oligonucleotide serving as the primer. Following uracil-DNA glycosylase treatment, a first 18-cycle PCR with universal primers M1SS and BC2_uni_R was performed on all cDNA. The original pipeline was this. Each sample was normalized by randomly selecting 1 million high-quality reads, each carrying a distinct molecular identifier. Reads sharing molecular identifiers were discarded rather than binned into consensus sequences. MiTCR, with a Q25 quality threshold and the strictest error-elimination algorithm, was used for CDR3 identification, clonotype clustering and error correction. A nonparametric unseen species model with Euler transformation was used to estimate a lower bound on total TCR beta diversity. The public reads were quality trimmed at Q25 with fastp and then assembled into clones with MiXCR by TCRdb, keeping productive beta chains. Each CDR3 protein gets just one entry, which takes the most common genes and DNA from the rows behind it. The V and J calls and clone size come from TCRdb's table, not from the authors' own analysis. This sample has around 800,000 distinct CDR3 sequences in its table, and around 62% of those were observed once. Together, the top ten hold 25% to 35% of the sample.

The chain uses TRBV5-1 and TRBJ2-7; TRBD1 aligns with 8 central bases. The sequence derives from a man between 25 and 39 years old in good health. The sequenced sample was blood. The DNA reads as follows: TGCGCCAGCAGCTATGTTACAGGGGGGTCCTACGAGCAGTACTTC. The encoded protein is CASSYVTGGSYEQYF.